The 12 T cell receptor beta chains reported below all come from one sample, sequenced in a study of T cells in Graves' hyperthyroidism and ophthalmopathy. The investigators amplified TCR beta CDR3 regions from RNA transcripts. Initially, a first-round RT-PCR of the TCR CDR3 employed the HTBI primer set. One entry per CDR3 protein results from TCRdb running MiXCR on the multiplex PCR reads. This table holds about 480,000 distinct CDR3 sequences, over 13% found once. The sequenced material came from blood. Source of these receptors: a woman aged 18-30 years with Graves' hyperthyroidism.

This clonotype was detected many times. The rearrangement uses TRBV5-1 and TRBJ1-2, with 7 bases lining up with TRBD1. Germline values: CDR1 SGHRS, CDR2 YFSETQ. The trim removed 4 bases at V and 0 bases at J, leaving 12 bases unmatched. CDR3 length: 17 residues. The CDR3 reads CASSPRTGRGANYGYTF. In DNA, the CDR3 is TGCGCCAGCAGCCCTCGGACAGGACGCGGAGCTAACTATGGCTACACCTTC.

There are many counts of this clonotype. The V and J genes are TRBV14 and TRBJ2-5; maybe TRBD2 (5 bases). CDR1 SGHDN and CDR2 FVKESK come from the germline V gene. Trimming left V 2 bases short and J 5 bases short, with 9 bases between. This CDR3 is built from 13 residues. Here the CDR3 reads CASSQYPGETQYF. Here the CDR3 DNA reads TGTGCCAGCAGCCAATATCCGGGGGAGACCCAGTACTTC.

This clonotype was counted ten times or more. The chain is built from TRBV19 and TRBJ1-1; TRBD1 might be the D (6 bases). Germline loops: CDR1 LNHDA, CDR2 SQIVND (reference sequence). The CDR3 is made up of 17 amino acids. V was shortened by 7 bases and J by 0 bases, with 21 bases between the two germline ends. CDR3 in amino acids: CASNTRGGGGLNTEAFF. The DNA for the CDR3 is TGTGCCAGTAATACCCGGGGGGGGGGCGGCCTGAACACTGAAGCTTTCTTT.

There are a few counts of this clonotype. The J gene is TRBJ1-2, the V gene TRBV7-9; 9 nucleotides align to TRBD1. Germline V CDR1 and CDR2: SEHNR, FQNEAQ (reference sequence). V trimming: 8 bases; J trimming: 7 bases; junction bases outside the gene matches: 11. This CDR3 is built from 14 residues. CDR3: CASGGQGLIGGYTF. The CDR3 DNA follows: TGTGCCAGCGGAGGACAGGGGCTCATAGGTGGCTACACCTTC.

This clonotype was recorded many times. The chain joins TRBV6-2 or TRBV6-3 to TRBJ2-1; D is possibly TRBD1 or TRBD2 (5 bases each). The germline V and J ends were trimmed by 8 bases and 6 bases, with 26 bases remaining between them. The CDR3 sequence is 17 residues long. The germline V gene has CDR1 MNHEY and CDR2 SVGEGT. The CDR3: CASGWDLLGATGNEQFF. For the CDR3, the DNA is TGTGCCAGCGGTTGGGACCTTCTCGGAGCAACGGGCAATGAGCAGTTCTTC.

This clonotype was observed many times. The chain combines TRBV3-1 with TRBJ2-1, with 7 bases matching TRBD2. The CDR3 is made up of 16 amino acids. V gave up 1 base and J gave up 2 bases; unmatched junction bases: 5. Germline V gene sequence: CDR1 LGHDT, CDR2 YNNKEL (reference sequence). Written as DNA, the CDR3 is TGTGCCAGCAGCCAAGGCGGGAGAGGACCCTACAATGAGCAGTTCTTC. It codes for CASSQGGRGPYNEQFF.

This clonotype was observed at least ten times. The rearrangement joins TRBV30 to TRBJ2-7, with a tentative D call TRBD1 (5 bases). This CDR3 region has 11 residues. V lost 3 bases and J lost 2, with 5 bases in between. Germline CDR1 GTSNPN, CDR2 SVGIG (reference sequence). The CDR3 reads CAWRTAYEQYF. The DNA of the CDR3 is TGTGCCTGGAGGACAGCCTACGAGCAGTACTTC.

This clonotype occurred many times. The chain has TRBV28 and TRBJ1-3, with TRBD1 matching 8 bases. The junction had 2 bases not matched to a gene; V was cut back by 6 bases and J by 1 base. Germline CDR1 reads MDHEN; CDR2 reads SYDVKM. The CDR3 consists of 14 residues. The CDR3 reads CASSRQGSGNTIYF. CDR3 DNA: TGTGCCAGCAGCCGACAGGGGTCTGGAAACACCATATATTTT.

This clonotype was detected many times. The chain is built from TRBV11-2 and TRBJ2-7; D might be TRBD1 (7 bases). In germline, CDR1 is SGHAT, CDR2 FQNNGV. CDR3 length equals 15 residues. The V end lost 5 bases, the J end lost 0 bases, and 14 bases lay between the germline ends. The CDR3 here is CASSGGTVSSYEQYV. The CDR3 DNA reads as TGTGCCAGCAGCGGGGGGACAGTGAGCTCCTACGAGCAGTACGTC.

This clonotype came up many times. The gene calls are TRBV27 and TRBJ1-5; TRBD1 aligns across 8 bases. The junction had 9 bases not matched to a gene; V was cut back by 2 bases and J by 6 bases. Germline V gene sequence: CDR1 MNHEY, CDR2 SMNVEV (reference sequence). There are 16 residues in the CDR3. The CDR3 reads CASSLSAGGAGQPQHF. In DNA, the CDR3 is TGTGCCAGCAGTTTAAGCGCAGGGGGCGCGGGTCAGCCCCAGCATTTT.

This clonotype was counted ten times or more. The chain links TRBV27 to TRBJ2-7; the D gene is possibly TRBD2 (6 bases). V lost 5 bases and J 6 bases, leaving 14 bases between the germline ends. The CDR3 has 13 amino acids. CDR1 MNHEY and CDR2 SMNVEV come from the germline V gene (reference sequence). CDR3 sequence reads: CASSRGYGFEQYF. The DNA for the CDR3 is TGTGCCAGCAGTCGGGGGTACGGGTTCGAGCAGTACTTC.

This clonotype has ten or more counts. The chain links TRBV6-1 to TRBJ2-1; 10 nucleotides align to TRBD1. The ends lost 6 bases at V and 8 bases at J; junction bases unmatched: 4. There are 13 residues in the CDR3. Germline CDR1 and CDR2: MNHNS and SASEGT. The CDR3 sequence is CASSRDRGDEQFF. The CDR3 region has the DNA TGTGCCAGCAGCCGGGACAGGGGCGATGAGCAGTTCTTC.